This T cell receptor (beta chain) was sequenced during a study of blood T cell repertoires in COVID-19. As for the study in general: The United States, Italy and Spain were the sources of the acute and convalescent COVID-19 samples. Sources were T cells, B-cell-depleted T cells, or PBMCs; the material itself was cDNA or gDNA.

Seattle-derived patients entered the study during active infection and were followed longitudinally. There are 14 residues in the CDR3. V gave up 3 bases and J gave up 11 bases, with 20 bases separating them. Germline lookup yields CDR1 MNHNS and CDR2 SASEGT. Assay: immunoSEQ multiplex PCR; the TCRdb copy retains only in-frame clones and omits some. This sample has roughly 88,000 clones, with roughly nine tenths found just once. The chain combines TRBV6-1 with TRBJ2-7; possible D gene TRBD1, 5 bases. Sequencing was done on a sample of peripheral blood. The clonotype comes from a woman aged 55-75 years with COVID-19, enrolled during active disease. In DNA, the CDR3 is TGTGCCAGCAGTGAGGAACCCCGGACGGCAGGGAAGTACTTC. This encodes CASSEEPRTAGKYF.